This T cell receptor beta chain comes out of a study of cytomegalovirus exposure and HLA in healthy donors (dated by TCRdb to between 2016 and 2019). Describing the broader study: In an earlier analysis of some 550 of the donors, about 260 Gb of sequence data and 100 million or so unique TCR beta sequences from roughly 180 million T cells were reported. The number of typed donors differed by locus: 629-630 for A, B, C, DRB1 and DQB1; about 520 for DQA1; 600 to 610 for DPA1; and 400 to 480 for DPB1. An early release covering approximately 600 HLA-typed donors comprised approximately 290 gigabases of sequencing data and 65 million to 100 million unique TCR sequences. A later analysis re-examined previously published TCR beta repertoires from more than 600 donors and added high-resolution HLA genotyping to investigate patterns of TCR occurrence. In the later analysis, no new phenotypic data were used to find candidate immune exposures; instead, reliance was placed on TCR beta sequences and their occurrence across donors. The study profiled the T cell repertoires of 500 to 800 subjects by immunosequencing and related them to cytomegalovirus serostatus. Every discovery cohort repertoire had been produced on one sequencing platform. An earlier analysis of around 580 of the donors used high-throughput TCR beta sequencing to judge whether each TCR beta V gene segment behaved as functional or pseudogenic. Because of strong linkage in the cohort, 4 to 6 DR-DQ haplotypes were treated as single units for association and clustering. Genome-wide SNP genotypes for about 65% of the 666 donors were used in a later genetic analysis, which treated that subset as a discovery cohort. HLA typing covered class I and class II loci at four-digit resolution. The genetic ancestry cluster associated with self-reported Caucasian donors included around 76% of the roughly 360 genotyped donors. Among around 400 genotyped donors of the cohort, an average of around 250,000 unique TCR beta nucleotide sequences was sequenced per donor, of which 15% to 20% were non-productive. The study aimed to test whether signatures of past pathogen exposure could be identified by cataloging public T cell receptors. High-throughput TCR immunosequencing, statistical association of individual TCRs with disease status, and machine learning were combined to predict cytomegalovirus infection status. Donor age, sex, ethnicity and CMV serostatus were collected together with the repertoire data. A separate validation cohort of roughly 120 different subjects was used in addition to the roughly 620-subject first cohort.

Relative to germline, V is missing 4 bases and J is missing 4 bases, with 4 bases of the junction outside any gene match. There are 13 amino acids in the CDR3, from cysteine to phenylalanine inclusive. The sequence is cut down to CDR3 DNA, 39 bases in frame from base 1. CDR1 and CDR2 are read off the germline V gene (reference sequence) as SGHKS and YYEKEE. As concerns this clone: Its antigen specificity is not known. No much larger clone is present one base from it, and per-base qualities are unavailable.

The library was generated by the immunoSEQ multiplex PCR assay. A mixture of 60 forward primers for TCR Vbeta segments and 13 reverse primers for TCR Jbeta segments was used in the multiplex PCR. Amplification of the CDR3 region of rearranged TCR beta genes was performed with a multiplex PCR assay on genomic DNA. The amplified TCR beta libraries were sequenced on the Illumina HiSeq System as 87-base-pair reads. In the source study's methods: A later analysis tallied 70 million to 100 million unique TCR beta chains across the 666 repertoires, and about 12 million of those chains were shared by two or more donors. Raw reads were error-corrected and collapsed into unique sequences by a nearest-neighbor algorithm in which closely related sequences were merged to remove PCR and sequencing errors. V, D and J gene segments were assigned by aligning CDR3 sequences to IMGT reference sequences. For a sequence to be retained, a match of at least six nucleotides was required to both a V gene segment and a J gene segment. A rearrangement was called productive if the CDR3 had no stop codons and remained in frame with V and J, and every other rearrangement was called non-productive. CDR3 was defined according to IMGT convention as the region running from the second conserved V-encoded cysteine to the conserved J-encoded phenylalanine. Sequences without an unambiguous match to a single V gene segment were excluded from the earlier analysis of 500 to 700 of the donors. In an earlier analysis of 500 to 750 of the donors, V segments were called functional above 56.7% productive rearrangements and were called segregating when the between-donor standard deviation exceeded 5%. A statistical classification framework was developed to diagnose cytomegalovirus status using the catalog of TCR beta chain sequences. In a later analysis, TCR nucleotide sequences were compared against IMGT/GENE-DB human TR gene sequences so that V and J genes could be assigned. The TCRdist pipeline was used in a later analysis to assign CDR3 sequences and most-parsimonious VDJ recombination scenarios. In a later analysis, each TCR beta chain was defined by its CDR3 amino acid sequence together with its V-gene family, and reads lacking a unique V-gene family were excluded. A later analysis removed 500 to 650 highly shared, low-generation-probability nucleotide sequences to deal with suspected cross-contamination and a sequencing artifact. For each public chain, a later analysis derived a clonal expansion index from normalized ranks of inferred template counts within each repertoire. In a later analysis, generation probabilities were computed with a VDJ recombination model fitted to out-of-frame rearrangements, and the resulting probabilities were checked against IGoR. In a later analysis, hypergeometric tests were used to score TCR-TCR, TCR-HLA and TCR-CMV co-occurrence, with a repertoire-size bias correction applied to TCR pairs. A later analysis estimated false discovery rates by permuting HLA or CMV assignments 20 times. A later analysis grouped co-occurring TCRs with DBSCAN, adding TCRdist sequence similarity when clustering within HLA-allele-positive subsets. Co-occurrence clustering excluded repertoires with fewer than 30,000 or more than 120,000 public chains, plus five with anomalous nucleotide sharing. TCRdb carries this immuneACCESS record with in-frame sequences only. Its versions omit some clonotypes, under half of them owing to an unresolved V gene in the studies checked, with the rest unexplained. V, J and clone size reflect that table, while D and trimming were determined from the DNA. In this sample the table shows fewer than 250,000 clones, around three quarters of which occur a single time. The ten largest make up 13% to 15% of the sample.

In total, roughly 710 healthy bone marrow donors made up the cohort. All cohort members were sampled while nominally healthy, although unrecorded immune exposures were likely present. The donor tested CMV seropositive, placing the donor among the approximately 310 seropositive members of the cohort. A peripheral blood sample was collected from each donor, and TCR beta sequencing was performed on peripheral blood mononuclear cells. Genomic DNA was extracted from the blood cell samples with the Qiagen DNeasy Blood Extraction Kit. The study at large found these results: The classifier was reported to diagnose cytomegalovirus status with high specificity and sensitivity in both the original and validation cohorts. In vitro tests confirmed that a few of the cytomegalovirus-associated TCR beta chains recognize cytomegalovirus antigens. In a later analysis, HLA-associated TCR beta chains showed more clonal expansion and lower generation probabilities than non-associated chains that were equally common. Presence/absence analyses assumed roughly uniform sequencing depth across donors, an assumption that may not hold. While some public TCRs were present in many individuals, most TCR sequences turned up only very rarely across donors. Some IMGT-functional V segments, including TRBV6-2 and TRBV6-3, could not be distinguished by the 87-base-pair reads and were therefore excluded. HLA typing was unavailable for some donors at each locus, so association tests used only the typed subset. A later genetic analysis associated a missense DCLRE1C variant with V-gene and J-gene trimming of TCR beta chains, and an independent cohort replicated the association. According to a later analysis, most CMV-associated TCR beta chains appeared to be HLA-restricted, and the HLA associations seemed to be driven largely by CMV exposure. Linkage disequilibrium might explain the correlated functional status among segregating V segments, but an unknown experimental factor could not be ruled out. A later analysis associated 15,000 to 20,000 TCR beta sequences with specific HLA alleles at a false discovery rate of 0.05. According to the authors, the approach could potentially be generalized to other disease states and immunological phenotypes. The study gave a list of about 150 TCR beta chains associated with cytomegalovirus. The earlier analysis of fewer than 750 of the donors excluded 15 to 20 rarely observed V segments, including chromosome 9 orphons, because counts were too low. A group of highly shared sequence variants was considered likely to be a technical artifact of the sequencing pipeline. A further reported finding was that TCR beta sequences accurately predicted the HLA-A and HLA-B alleles for most subjects in the first cohort. Several of the top co-occurrence clusters appeared to be linked to parvovirus B19, influenza, CMV and Epstein-Barr virus, according to a later analysis. Only TCR beta chains were sequenced in this cohort, and the absence of alpha or paired-chain data limited detectable features. When HLA alleles, especially DR and DQ, strongly co-occurred, attributing TCR associations to individual alleles was difficult. Broadly in line with IMGT annotations, most TCR beta V segments showed up in productive rearrangements about 87% or about 30% of the time in an earlier analysis of around 550 of the donors. The only immune exposure information available for the cohort was CMV serostatus. A later analysis found that TCR association rates varied across HLA loci, with DRB1 alleles showing the most associated TCRs and HLA-C alleles the fewest. According to a later genetic analysis, donors in an Asian-associated ancestry cluster had fewer N-insertions in productive TCRs than the approximately 650-donor mean.

The sequencing sample was made of PBMCs. The rearrangement combines TRBV5-5 with TRBJ1-2; 7 nucleotides in the junction match TRBD1. The receptor was derived from a woman between 25 and 40 years old in good health and CMV-seropositive. CDR3 sequence: CASSRDSFYGYTF. The DNA sequence follows: TGTGCCAGCAGCCGGGACAGTTTCTATGGCTACACCTTC.